Below, 20 T cell receptor beta chains from the same sample are listed, as sequenced in a study of T cell responses to AZD1222 COVID-19 vaccine. Profiled with immunoSEQ multiplex PCR; TCRdb holds only in-frame clones, not every one. This table holds 100,000 to 150,000 clones, just over 85% found once. Sample: peripheral blood, taken on day 0 of AZD1222 vaccination. The receptor source for this set is an adult in good health.

The V and J genes are TRBV4-3 and TRBJ2-2; 7 bases align to TRBD2. With V trimmed by 4 bases and J by 3 bases, 8 bases remained unmatched. This CDR3 region has 16 residues. Germline CDR1 LGHNA, CDR2 YSLEER. The DNA of the CDR3 is TGCGCCAGCAGCCCCTCGAGCGGGGTATACACCGGGGAGCTGTTTTTT. The encoded protein is CASSPSSGVYTGELFF.

The chain couples TRBV7-2 to TRBJ2-3, with 7 bases matching TRBD2. Per germline, CDR1 SGHTA and CDR2 FQGNSA. V shed 0 bases, J shed 2 bases, and the junction held 5 bases outside the gene matches. There are 16 residues in the CDR3. The CDR3 loop is CASSLAGLGNTDTQYF. The CDR3 DNA reads as TGTGCCAGCAGCTTAGCCGGACTAGGGAACACAGATACGCAGTATTTT.

This chain links TRBV19 with TRBJ1-1; 9 nucleotides align to TRBD1. With V trimmed by 6 bases and J by 7 bases, 6 bases remained unmatched. This CDR3 contains 13 residues. Germline assignment: CDR1 LNHDA and CDR2 SQIVND (reference sequence). CDR3 in amino acids: CASRATGGLEAFF. DNA of the CDR3: TGTGCCAGTAGGGCGACAGGGGGACTTGAAGCTTTCTTT. Filled out from reference TRBV19 and TRBJ1-1, the complete variable domain reads DGGITQSPKYLFRKEGQNVTLSCEQNLNHDAMYWYRQDPGQGLRLIYYSQIVNDFQKGDIAEGYSVSREKKESFPLTVTSAQKNPTAFYLCASRATGGLEAFFGQGTRLTVV.

V is TRBV27 and J is TRBJ2-3; TRBD2 might be the D (7 bases). Germline CDR1 is MNHEY and CDR2 is SMNVEV (reference sequence). The CDR3 runs to 16 residues. V lost 5 bases and J lost 4, with 19 bases in between. The CDR3 bases are TGTGCCAGCAGTAGAAAGGGGGAGGGTATTTCAGATACGCAGTATTTT. Amino acid sequence: CASSRKGEGISDTQYF.

The chain links TRBV7-9 to TRBJ1-2, with 10 bases identical to TRBD1. Germline CDR1 is SEHNR and CDR2 is FQNEAQ (reference sequence). The CDR3 totals 16 residues. V lost 4 bases to trimming and J lost 2 bases; unmatched junction nucleotides: 7. The CDR3 protein is CASSYRQGASNYGYTF. The CDR3 nucleotides are TGTGCCAGCAGCTACAGACAGGGGGCTTCGAACTATGGCTACACCTTC.

This clone has a single count. The chain combines TRBV6-5 with TRBJ1-4; D is possibly TRBD1 (5 bases). Germline lookup yields CDR1 MNHEY and CDR2 SVGAGI. CDR3 length equals 16 residues. Trimming pared 0 bases from V and 8 bases from J, leaving 16 bases between. The CDR3 reads CASSYSILAGGEKLFF. DNA of the CDR3: TGTGCCAGCAGTTACTCGATTCTTGCCGGGGGGGAAAAACTGTTTTTT.

This chain connects TRBV7-2 to TRBJ1-2; TRBD1 matches 8 bases. Germline CDR1 SGHTA, CDR2 FQGNSA. The CDR3 covers 14 residues. The ends lost 5 bases at V and 5 bases at J; junction bases unmatched: 7. CDR3 amino acids: CASSRTGTGYGYTF. CDR3 sequence (DNA): TGTGCCAGCAGCAGGACCGGGACAGGTTATGGCTACACCTTC. The full variable domain, in which reference TRBV7-2 and TRBJ1-2 provide the parts outside the CDR3, is GAGVSQSPSNKVTEKGKDVELRCDPISGHTALYWYRQSLGQGLEFLIYFQGNSAPDKSGLPSDRFSAERTGGSVSTLTIQRTQQEDSAVYLCASSRTGTGYGYTFGSGTRLTVV.

This sequence joins TRBV6-5 and TRBJ1-4; TRBD1 aligns across 8 bases. J gave up 8 bases and V 4 bases, and 9 bases lay outside the gene matches. This CDR3 spans 15 amino acids. The germline gives CDR1 MNHEY, CDR2 SVGAGI. The CDR3 sequence is CASSSTGDWYEKLFF. The DNA of the CDR3 is TGTGCCAGCAGTTCGACAGGGGACTGGTACGAAAAACTGTTTTTT.

This chain connects TRBV5-4 to TRBJ2-7; no clear D gene. The germline CDR1 and CDR2 sequences are SGHNT and YYREEE (reference sequence). The V gene lost 1 base and the J gene lost 5 bases, with 7 bases spanning the gap. The CDR3 loop spans 12 amino acids. The CDR3 DNA sequence: TGTGCCAGCAGCTTGCGCGGCGACGAGCAGTACTTC. Translation gives CASSLRGDEQYF.

V and J are TRBV6-1 and TRBJ1-2; D not resolved. The CDR3 is 15 residues long. The germline V gene has CDR1 MNHNS and CDR2 SASEGT. V was trimmed by 3 bases and J by 4 bases, leaving 15 bases between them. The CDR3 DNA sequence: TGTGCCAGCAGTGACAGGTTCAGGCACCTCTATGGCTACACCTTC. Translation gives CASSDRFRHLYGYTF.

This clone was seen once. CDR3 DNA: TGTGCCAGCAGCCGCCCCGCGGCAGCAGATACGCAGTATTTT. This gives the protein CASSRPAAADTQYF. The V and J genes are TRBV7-9 and TRBJ2-3; D is uncertain. Germline loops: CDR1 SEHNR, CDR2 FQNEAQ (reference sequence). The CDR3 spans 14 residues. V lost 5 bases and J lost 4, with 13 bases in between. Supplemented by reference TRBV7-9 and TRBJ2-3, the full variable domain reads DTGVSQNPRHKITKRGQNVTFRCDPISEHNRLYWYRQTLGQGPEFLTYFQNEAQLEKSRLLSDRFSAERPKGSFSTLEIQRTEQGDSAMYLCASSRPAAADTQYFGPGTRLTVL.

The J gene is TRBJ2-2, the V gene TRBV28; 8 bases are shared with TRBD2. The junction had 2 bases not matched to a gene; V was cut back by 7 bases and J by 4 bases. Germline V gives CDR1 MDHEN, CDR2 SYDVKM. This CDR3 region has 13 residues. CDR3 amino acids: CASTSGFTGELFF. The CDR3 bases are TGTGCCAGCACTAGCGGGTTCACCGGGGAGCTGTTTTTT.

The chain joins TRBV5-1 to TRBJ1-1; D is ambiguous. The germline CDR1 and CDR2 sequences are SGHRS and YFSETQ. The length of the CDR3 is 12 residues. Trimming shortened V by 1 base and J by 6 bases, and 7 bases separated the two germline ends. The CDR3 loop reads CASSLFDSEAFF. CDR3 DNA: TGCGCCAGCAGCTTGTTCGATTCTGAAGCTTTCTTT.

The V and J genes are TRBV30 and TRBJ2-5; the D is unclear. The CDR3 totals 11 residues. Germline V gives CDR1 GTSNPN, CDR2 SVGIG (reference sequence). The ends were cut back, 4 bases at V and 0 bases at J, with 3 bases in the middle. The CDR3 DNA follows: TGTGCCTGGACGCACCAAGAGACCCAGTACTTC. Encoded protein: CAWTHQETQYF.

This clone was counted between two and nine times. The gene calls are TRBV9 and TRBJ2-3, with 13 bases identical to TRBD2. This CDR3 has 18 amino acids. Germline V gene lookup returns CDR1 SGDLS and CDR2 YYNGEE. The V gene end was trimmed by 3 bases and the J gene end by 0 bases; junction bases not matched to a gene: 7. The CDR3 sequence: CASSGGTSGDSSTDTQYF. DNA of the CDR3: TGTGCCAGCAGCGGAGGGACTAGCGGGGACTCTAGCACAGATACGCAGTATTTT.

The chain is built from TRBV5-1 and TRBJ1-1; no clear D. The CDR3 runs to 15 residues. With 0 bases removed from V and 2 bases from J, the gap between germline ends came to 11 bases. CDR1 and CDR2 from the germline V gene are SGHRS and YFSETQ. The CDR3 protein is CASSLGGSGNTEAFF. The CDR3 DNA reads as TGCGCCAGCAGCTTGGGAGGTAGCGGAAACACTGAAGCTTTCTTT.

The V call is TRBV9, the J call TRBJ1-6; TRBD1 is a possible D gene (6 bases). The ends were cut back, 3 bases at V and 10 bases at J, with 23 bases in the middle. The length of the CDR3 is 17 residues. Germline lookup yields CDR1 SGDLS and CDR2 YYNGEE. The CDR3 DNA follows: TGTGCCAGCAGCGGAGATCCCCGGCCAGGGGAAGAATCACCCCTCCACTTT. Amino acids: CASSGDPRPGEESPLHF.

V usage is TRBV10-2 and J usage is TRBJ1-2; a weak D match, TRBD1 (5 bases). With 4 bases removed from V and 6 bases from J, the gap between germline ends came to 12 bases. Germline V gene lookup returns CDR1 WSHSY and CDR2 SAAADI. The CDR3 has 13 amino acids. The CDR3 is CASSALGGDGYTF. CDR3 nucleotides: TGCGCCAGCAGTGCTTTGGGGGGGGATGGCTACACCTTC.

The sample holds a few counts of this clone. CDR3 sequence reads: CASSLGTSRQETQYF. In nucleotides, the CDR3 is TGCGCCAGCAGCTTGGGGACTAGCAGACAAGAGACCCAGTACTTC. The V gene is TRBV5-1, the J gene TRBJ2-5, with 8 bases aligning to TRBD2. V gave up 0 bases and J gave up 2 bases; unmatched junction bases: 3. Germline CDR1 is SGHRS and CDR2 is YFSETQ. This CDR3 spans 15 amino acids.

The chain is built from TRBV5-8 and TRBJ2-7; TRBD1 aligns across 8 bases. CDR1 and CDR2 (germline): SGHTS, YDEGEE. The CDR3 spans 15 residues. Germline trimming cut 5 bases from V and 4 bases from J; bases unmatched to any gene: 11. CDR3 protein: CASRMDRVGSYEQYF. CDR3 coding DNA: TGTGCCAGCAGGATGGACAGGGTGGGTTCTTACGAGCAGTACTTC. Together with reference TRBV5-8 and TRBJ2-7, the CDR3 gives the full variable domain: EAGVTQSPTHLIKTRGQQATLRCSPISGHTSVYWYQQALGLGLQFLLWYDEGEERNRGNFPPRFSGRQFPNYSSELNVNALELEDSALYLCASRMDRVGSYEQYFGPGTRLTVT.